The TCR beta chain described here comes from a study of blood T cell repertoires in COVID-19. Study summary: Acute-phase and convalescent COVID-19 samples originated in the United States, Italy and Spain. The analysed material was cDNA or gDNA that came from T cells, B-cell-depleted T cells, or PBMCs.

As originally analysed: Amplified reference gene primers provided the basis for estimating nucleated cell counts. The data were produced by immunoSEQ multiplex PCR, yet TCRdb's version contains in-frame clones alone and is incomplete. V and J calls plus clone size are reproduced from that table; the DNA served to infer D and trimming. The data show 250,000 or so clones, about four fifths seen once. J gave up 8 bases and V 0 bases, and 15 bases lay outside the gene matches. Germline V gives CDR1 SEHNR, CDR2 FQNEAQ (reference sequence). CDR3 length equals 17 residues. The specimen was peripheral blood. The chain has TRBV7-9 and TRBJ1-2; 7 bases agree with TRBD1. The receptor comes from a man aged 25-45 years who had recovered from COVID-19. CDR3 DNA: TGTGCCAGCAGCTTAGCGGGACAGACTCAAGTGGCTATGGGCTACACCTTC. Amino acids: CASSLAGQTQVAMGYTF. Complete variable domain (other parts from reference TRBV7-9 and TRBJ1-2): DTGVSQNPRHKITKRGQNVTFRCDPISEHNRLYWYRQTLGQGPEFLTYFQNEAQLEKSRLLSDRFSAERPKGSFSTLEIQRTEQGDSAMYLCASSLAGQTQVAMGYTFGSGTRLTVV.